This TCR beta chain was identified in a study of cytomegalovirus exposure and HLA in healthy donors. Regarding the study as a whole: Among TCR beta chains of equal frequency, HLA-associated ones were more clonally expanded in a later analysis. Looking again later, the authors saw that most CMV-associated TCR beta chains seemed HLA-restricted.

About this clone itself: What it binds is unknown.

This donor's CMV serostatus is unrecorded. The PCR used 60 Vbeta and 13 Jbeta primers. The assay was immunoSEQ multiplex PCR, and TCRdb's table has in-frame clones only and misses some. The sample has tens of thousands of clones, around 60% seen once; the top ten hold approximately 2.2%. The TCR originated in a human donor in good health. The sample taken for sequencing was PBMCs.

CDR3 coding DNA: TGCGCCAGCAGCCATGCAGGGGATACGCAGTATTTT. Encoded protein: CASSHAGDTQYF. J is TRBJ2-3 and V is TRBV4-3; D perhaps matches TRBD1 (5 bases). Germline values: CDR1 LGHNA, CDR2 YSLEER. Trimming took 3 bases from V and 6 from J, leaving 7 bases between them. CDR3 length: 12 amino acids.